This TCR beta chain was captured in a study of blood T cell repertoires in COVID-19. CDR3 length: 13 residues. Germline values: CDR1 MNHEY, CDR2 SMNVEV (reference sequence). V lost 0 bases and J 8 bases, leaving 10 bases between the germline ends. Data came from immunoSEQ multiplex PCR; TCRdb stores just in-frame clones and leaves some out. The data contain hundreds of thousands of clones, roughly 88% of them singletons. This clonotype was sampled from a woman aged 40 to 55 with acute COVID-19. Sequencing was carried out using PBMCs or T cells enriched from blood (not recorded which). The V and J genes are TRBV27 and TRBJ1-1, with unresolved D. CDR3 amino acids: CASSLSRAGEAFF. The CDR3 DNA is TGTGCCAGCAGTTTATCGCGGGCCGGGGAAGCTTTCTTT.